The entry below gives a single T cell receptor (beta chain) sequence along with its context. Its cognate antigen is unknown. An end of the junction does not agree with germline; a read error may underlie this. This entry is derived from a study of shared clonotypes between healthy human individuals. Study observations and caveats: Expectations were that clonotype sharing among donors would be affected by sequencing depth.

CD45RO-negative CD8 cells positively selected for CCR7 made up the naive population, which excluded terminally differentiated effector memory CD45RA+ cells. Adults of Caucasian background living in Nashville, Tennessee made up all donors. The assay ran at deep level. TCRdb's table, derived via immunoSEQ multiplex PCR, lists solely in-frame clones and lacks some. Of millions of clones listed, just under 95% are singletons. This CDR3 is 13 amino acids long. Germline-derived CDR1 and CDR2 are ENHRY and SYGVKD. Source material: naive CD8+ T cells sorted from blood. V usage is TRBV10-3 and J usage is TRBJ1-4; D may be TRBD1 (6 bases). The sequence was obtained from a man aged 18 to 30 in good health. The CDR3 nucleotides read TGTGCCAAGGCCGGGACAACCAATGAAAAACTGTTTTTT. It specifies CAKAGTTNEKLFF.